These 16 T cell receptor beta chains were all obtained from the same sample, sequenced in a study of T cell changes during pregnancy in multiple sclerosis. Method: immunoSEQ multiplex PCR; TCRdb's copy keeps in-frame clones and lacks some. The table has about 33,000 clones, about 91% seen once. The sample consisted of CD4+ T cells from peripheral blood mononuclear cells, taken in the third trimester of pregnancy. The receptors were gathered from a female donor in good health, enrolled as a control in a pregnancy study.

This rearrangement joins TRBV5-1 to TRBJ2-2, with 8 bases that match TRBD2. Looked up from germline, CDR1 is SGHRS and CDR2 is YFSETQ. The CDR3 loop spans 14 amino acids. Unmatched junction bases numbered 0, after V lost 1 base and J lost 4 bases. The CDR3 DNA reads TGCGCCAGCAGCTTGCGGGGGGGCACCGGGGAGCTGTTTTTT. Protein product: CASSLRGGTGELFF.

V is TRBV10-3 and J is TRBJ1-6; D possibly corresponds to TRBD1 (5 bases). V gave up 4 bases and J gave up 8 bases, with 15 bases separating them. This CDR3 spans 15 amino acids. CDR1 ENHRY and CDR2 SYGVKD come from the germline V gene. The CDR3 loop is CAISGLAGGDSPLHF. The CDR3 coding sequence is TGTGCCATCAGTGGCCTAGCGGGGGGGGATTCACCCCTCCACTTT.

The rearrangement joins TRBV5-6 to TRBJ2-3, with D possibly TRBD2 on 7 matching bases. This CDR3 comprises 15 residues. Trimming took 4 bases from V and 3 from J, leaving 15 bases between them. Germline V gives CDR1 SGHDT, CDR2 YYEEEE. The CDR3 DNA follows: TGTGCCAGCAGCGAAGGGGGGGCGAGGACAGATACGCAGTATTTT. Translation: CASSEGGARTDTQYF.

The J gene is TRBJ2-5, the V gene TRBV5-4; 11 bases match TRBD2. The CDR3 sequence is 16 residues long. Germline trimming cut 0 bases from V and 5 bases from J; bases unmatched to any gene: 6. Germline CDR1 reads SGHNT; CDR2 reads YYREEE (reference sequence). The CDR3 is CASSLVSGRAAETQYF. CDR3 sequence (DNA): TGTGCCAGCAGCTTGGTTAGCGGGAGGGCCGCGGAGACCCAGTACTTC.

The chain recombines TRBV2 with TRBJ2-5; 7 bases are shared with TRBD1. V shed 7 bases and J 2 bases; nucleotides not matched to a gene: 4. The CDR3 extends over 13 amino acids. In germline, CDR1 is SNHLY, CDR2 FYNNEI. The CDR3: CASKRGQQETQYF. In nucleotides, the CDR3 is TGTGCCAGCAAGAGGGGGCAGCAAGAGACCCAGTACTTC. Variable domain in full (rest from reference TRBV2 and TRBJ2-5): EPEVTQTPSHQVTQMGQEVILRCVPISNHLYFYWYRQILGQKVEFLVSFYNNEISEKSEIFDDQFSVERPDGSNFTLKIRSTKLEDSAMYFCASKRGQQETQYFGPGTRLLVL.

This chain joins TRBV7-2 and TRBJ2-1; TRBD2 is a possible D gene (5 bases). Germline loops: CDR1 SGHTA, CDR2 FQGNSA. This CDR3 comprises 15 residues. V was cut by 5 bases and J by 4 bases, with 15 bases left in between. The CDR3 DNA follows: TGTGCCAGCAGCCCCTCTTTTAGCGAGTACAATGAGCAGTTCTTC. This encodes CASSPSFSEYNEQFF.

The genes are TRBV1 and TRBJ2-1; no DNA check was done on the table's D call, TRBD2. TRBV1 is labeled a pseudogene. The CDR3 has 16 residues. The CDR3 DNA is TGCACCAGCAGCCTACGGTTGATAGCGGCAGAAAATGAGCAGTTCTTC. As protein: CTSSLRLIAAENEQFF.

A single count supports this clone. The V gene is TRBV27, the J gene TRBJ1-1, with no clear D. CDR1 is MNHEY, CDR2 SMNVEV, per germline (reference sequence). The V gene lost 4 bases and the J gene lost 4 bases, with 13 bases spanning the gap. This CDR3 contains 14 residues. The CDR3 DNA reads TGTGCCAGCAGTTCCGCTGGCCAGATCACTGAAGCTTTCTTT. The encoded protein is CASSSAGQITEAFF.

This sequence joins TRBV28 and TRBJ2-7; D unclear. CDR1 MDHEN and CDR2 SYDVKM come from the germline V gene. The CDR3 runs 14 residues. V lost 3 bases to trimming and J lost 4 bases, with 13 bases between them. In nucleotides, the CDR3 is TGTGCCAGCAGTTTGCAAACCCTAAGATACGAGCAGTACTTC. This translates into CASSLQTLRYEQYF.

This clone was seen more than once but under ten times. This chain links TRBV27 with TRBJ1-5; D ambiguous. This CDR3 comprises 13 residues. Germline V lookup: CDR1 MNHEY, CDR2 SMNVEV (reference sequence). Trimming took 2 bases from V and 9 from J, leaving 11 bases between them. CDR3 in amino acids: CASSLGPQRPQHF. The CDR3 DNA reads TGTGCCAGCAGTTTAGGCCCTCAGCGGCCCCAGCATTTT.

The CDR3 DNA reads TGTGCCAGCAGTGTATATCGGCAGGGGGCCCTAATTAACTATGGCTACACCTTC. This codes for CASSVYRQGALINYGYTF. The chain links TRBV2 to TRBJ1-2; 8 bases fit TRBD1. V gave up 4 bases and J gave up 1 base; unmatched junction bases: 14. The CDR3 sequence is 18 residues long. Germline values: CDR1 SNHLY, CDR2 FYNNEI.

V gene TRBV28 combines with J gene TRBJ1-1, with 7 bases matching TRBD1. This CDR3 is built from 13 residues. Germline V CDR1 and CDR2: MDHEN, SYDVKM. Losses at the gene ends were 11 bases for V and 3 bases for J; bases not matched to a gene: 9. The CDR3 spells CAAHGTVDTEAFF. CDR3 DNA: TGTGCCGCGCACGGGACAGTAGACACTGAAGCTTTCTTT.

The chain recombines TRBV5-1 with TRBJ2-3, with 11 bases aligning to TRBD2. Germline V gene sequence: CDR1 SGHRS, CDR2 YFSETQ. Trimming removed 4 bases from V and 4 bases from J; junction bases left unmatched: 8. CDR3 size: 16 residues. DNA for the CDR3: TGCGCCAGCAGCCTTCTGAATAGCGGGGGGGCAGATACGCAGTATTTT. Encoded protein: CASSLLNSGGADTQYF.

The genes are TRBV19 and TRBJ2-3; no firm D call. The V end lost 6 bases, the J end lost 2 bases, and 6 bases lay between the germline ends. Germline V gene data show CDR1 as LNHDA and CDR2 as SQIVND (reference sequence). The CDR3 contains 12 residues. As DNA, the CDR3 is TGTGCCAGTAGGGCGGACACAGATACGCAGTATTTT. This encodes CASRADTDTQYF.

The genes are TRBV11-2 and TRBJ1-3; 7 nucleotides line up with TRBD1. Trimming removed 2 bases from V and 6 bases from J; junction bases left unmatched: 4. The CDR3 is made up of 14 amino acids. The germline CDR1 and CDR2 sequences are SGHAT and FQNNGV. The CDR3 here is CASSLRQGVNTIYF. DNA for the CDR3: TGTGCCAGCAGCTTACGACAGGGCGTAAACACCATATATTTT.

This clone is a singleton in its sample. The CDR3 is CASSGDLNTEAFF. CDR3 nucleotide sequence: TGTGCCAGCAGTGGGGACTTGAACACTGAAGCTTTCTTT. The chain uses TRBV6-1 and TRBJ1-1; maybe TRBD1 (5 bases). Germline CDR1 is MNHNS and CDR2 is SASEGT. The CDR3 has 13 residues. Trimming cost V 4 bases and J 0 bases, with 6 bases left between them.